The entry below describes one TCR beta chain. TCRdb keeps only in-frame clones here, not all; method: immunoSEQ multiplex PCR. The table has more than 300,000 clones, 85% to 90% seen once. This record belongs to a study of blood T cell repertoires in COVID-19. This CDR3 contains 13 residues. The germline V and J ends were trimmed by 6 bases and 1 base, with 9 bases remaining between them. This sequence joins TRBV12-3 or TRBV12-4 and TRBJ2-5, with a possible D match to TRBD1 (6 bases). Material for sequencing was PBMCs or T cells enriched from blood (not recorded which). The clonotype comes from a woman between 18 and 29 years old who had recovered from COVID-19. CDR3 DNA sequence: TGTGCCAGCAGCCGGGACACCCAAGAGACCCAGTACTTC. It specifies CASSRDTQETQYF.